The clone carrying this TCR beta chain was seen at least ten times. Its antigen is unknown. The V gene end was trimmed by 0 bases and the J gene end by 1 base; junction bases not matched to a gene: 1. In germline, CDR1 is DFQATT, CDR2 SNEGSKA (reference sequence). This CDR3 is 14 amino acids long. The data were obtained in a study of T cells in Graves' hyperthyroidism and ophthalmopathy. Amplification of TCR beta CDR3 regions was performed using RNA transcripts as template. The HTBI primer set was used in a first-round RT-PCR of the TCR CDR3. In TCRdb, the multiplex PCR reads were re-called with MiXCR into one record per CDR3 protein. The table includes fewer than 750,000 distinct CDR3 sequences, around 15% detected once. Findings of the study overall: Most thyroid clonotypes that were expanded above 0.001 also turned up in blood. Before onset, by a median of approximately 5.9 months, the model predicted ophthalmopathy.

Sequencing was performed on blood. The receptor comes from a woman between 50 and 59 years old with Graves' ophthalmopathy. The chain uses TRBV20-1 and TRBJ1-1; 8 bases align to TRBD1. The CDR3 region is CSARDQGANTEAFF. The CDR3 DNA follows: TGCAGTGCTAGAGATCAGGGGGCGAACACTGAAGCTTTCTTT.